The T cell receptor beta chain described here comes from a study of human T cells and chemical hapten exposure. Across the whole study: Patients having alopecia areata, totalis or universalis were mostly female. TCR yield per sample varied, mainly due to pooled library volumes. Study conclusions and caveats: Patch test score was positively correlated with the counts of TCRs that had expanded at PT1.

Time point defined: patch test 1, 2 weeks after DPC sensitization. Documented treatment: therapeutic diphenylcyclopropenone sensitization with weekly scalp DPC. The study drew its donors from alopecia patients who were 18 to 70 years old and suitable for DPC. TCRdb used MiXCR to reprocess the RACE reads, holding one entry per CDR3 protein. Here the sample spans some 380,000 distinct CDR3 sequences, more than 4.5% being singletons. Germline trimming cut 6 bases from V and 4 bases from J; bases unmatched to any gene: 11. In germline, CDR1 is SGHTA, CDR2 FQGNSA. The CDR3 totals 16 residues. This clonotype has only a few counts. Its target is not known.

Here the sequenced sample was whole blood, taken in connection with sensitization to the hapten diphenylcyclopropenone (DPC). This chain joins TRBV7-2 and TRBJ2-3; 9 bases are shared with TRBD2. This sequence originates from a woman aged 45-65 years with alopecia areata. Some clones in this sample may be carry-over from other donors' samples. CDR3 sequence reads: CASRPQISGSPDTQYF. CDR3 DNA sequence: TGTGCCAGCAGGCCCCAGATTAGCGGGAGCCCAGATACGCAGTATTTT.